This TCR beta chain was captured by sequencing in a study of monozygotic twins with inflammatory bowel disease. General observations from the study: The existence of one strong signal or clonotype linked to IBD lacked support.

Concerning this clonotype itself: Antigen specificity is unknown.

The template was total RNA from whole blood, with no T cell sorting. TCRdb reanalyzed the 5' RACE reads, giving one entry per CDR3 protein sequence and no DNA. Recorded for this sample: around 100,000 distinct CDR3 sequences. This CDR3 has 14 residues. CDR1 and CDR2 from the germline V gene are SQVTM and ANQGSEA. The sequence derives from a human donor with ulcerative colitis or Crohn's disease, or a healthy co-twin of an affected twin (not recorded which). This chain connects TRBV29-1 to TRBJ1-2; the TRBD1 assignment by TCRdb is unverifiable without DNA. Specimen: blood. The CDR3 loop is CSVVRGGDNYGYTF.